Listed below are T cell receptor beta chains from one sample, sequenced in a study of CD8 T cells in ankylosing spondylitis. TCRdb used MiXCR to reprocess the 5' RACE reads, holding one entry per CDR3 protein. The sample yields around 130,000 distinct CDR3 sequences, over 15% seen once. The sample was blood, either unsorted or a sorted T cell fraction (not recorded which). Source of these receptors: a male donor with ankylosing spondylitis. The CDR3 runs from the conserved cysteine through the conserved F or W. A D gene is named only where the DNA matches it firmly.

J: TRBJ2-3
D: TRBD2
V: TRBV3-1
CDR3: CASSLAGSTDTQYF

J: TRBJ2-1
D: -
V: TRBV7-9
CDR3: CASSLALKVAGQNEQFF

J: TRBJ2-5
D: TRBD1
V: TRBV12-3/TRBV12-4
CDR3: CASSPTGGRRETQYF

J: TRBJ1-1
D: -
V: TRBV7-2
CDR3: CASSPWGERGITEAFF

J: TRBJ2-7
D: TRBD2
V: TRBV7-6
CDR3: CASSQVESGGQYF

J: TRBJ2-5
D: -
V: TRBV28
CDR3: CASSFFGGQKETQYF

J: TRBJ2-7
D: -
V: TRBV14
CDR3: CASSQDGTALKQYF

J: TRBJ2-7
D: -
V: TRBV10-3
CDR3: CATNSRGKEQYF

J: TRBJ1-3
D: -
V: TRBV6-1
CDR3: CASSPVPFATNTIYF

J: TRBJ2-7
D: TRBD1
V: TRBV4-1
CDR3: CASSQKGQSSYEQYF

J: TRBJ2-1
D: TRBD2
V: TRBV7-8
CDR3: CASSPAAGLAGDEQFF

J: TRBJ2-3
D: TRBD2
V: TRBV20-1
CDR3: CSASRPGLAGGGDTQYF

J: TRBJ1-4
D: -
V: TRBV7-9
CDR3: CASSFSRATEKLFF

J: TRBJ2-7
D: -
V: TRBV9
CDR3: CASSASADSYEQYF

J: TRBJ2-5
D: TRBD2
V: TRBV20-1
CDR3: CSARTFPSREALKTQYF

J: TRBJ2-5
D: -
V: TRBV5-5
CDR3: CASSDDRELKTQYF

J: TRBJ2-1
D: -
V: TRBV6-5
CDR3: CATGFLWSYNEQFF

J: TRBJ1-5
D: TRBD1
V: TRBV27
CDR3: CATLRGPNQPQHF

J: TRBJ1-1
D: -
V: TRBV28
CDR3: CASSLRGWREAFF

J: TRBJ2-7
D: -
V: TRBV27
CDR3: CASGPPTGYYEQYF

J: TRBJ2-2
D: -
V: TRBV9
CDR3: CASSELGNTGELFF

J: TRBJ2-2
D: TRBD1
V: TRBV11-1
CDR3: CASSPRGQAFANTGELFF

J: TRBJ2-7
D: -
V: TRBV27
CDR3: CASSWLDSNEQYF

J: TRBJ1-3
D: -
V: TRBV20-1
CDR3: CSARDHRELGNTIYF

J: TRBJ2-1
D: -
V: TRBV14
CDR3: CASSQGWGNEQFF

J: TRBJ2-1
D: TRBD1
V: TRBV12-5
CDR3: CASGWGQGVDEQFF

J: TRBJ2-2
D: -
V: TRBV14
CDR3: CASSQVALVHTNTGELFF